Each of the 14 T cell receptor beta chains below was sequenced from the same sample in a study of shared clonotypes between healthy human individuals. The repertoire was sequenced with immunoSEQ multiplex PCR; TCRdb's copy has only in-frame clones and lacks some. This table holds roughly 640,000 clones, around 72% found once. Sequenced material: memory CD4+ T cells sorted from blood. The subset was: CD45RA-negative fraction. The receptors were gathered from a woman in her 30s in good health.

The chain combines TRBV7-2 with TRBJ2-1; D is ambiguous. The CDR3 loop spans 16 amino acids. From germline, CDR1 is SGHTA and CDR2 FQGNSA. The V gene lost 5 bases and the J gene lost 3 bases, with 17 bases spanning the gap. CDR3 nucleotides: TGTGCCAGCAGCCTAAGTTCCTACCCCCTCTACAATGAGCAGTTCTTC. Translated, it gives CASSLSSYPLYNEQFF.

This clone was detected a few times. The chain carries TRBV29-1 and TRBJ2-1; TRBD1 or TRBD2 may be the D gene (5 bases each). This CDR3 is built from 13 residues. Trimming pared 4 bases from V and 11 bases from J, leaving 18 bases between. Germline CDR1 is SQVTM and CDR2 is ANQGSEA. The CDR3 protein is CSVAGTPSTKQFF. In DNA form, the CDR3 reads TGCAGCGTTGCCGGGACCCCCTCCACCAAGCAGTTCTTC.

The V and J genes are TRBV29-1 and TRBJ2-7; D gene unclear. Trimming pared 1 base from V and 5 bases from J, leaving 15 bases between. This CDR3 contains 14 residues. CDR1 is SQVTM, CDR2 ANQGSEA, per germline. This CDR3 is CSVEGGSTPHEQYF. DNA for the CDR3: TGCAGCGTTGAAGGGGGATCCACTCCCCACGAGCAGTACTTC.

This rearrangement joins TRBV9 to TRBJ1-2, with D tentatively TRBD1 (6 bases). The germline gives CDR1 SGDLS, CDR2 YYNGEE. Deletions cut 3 bases from V and 4 bases from J, with 16 bases between. The CDR3 totals 15 residues. The CDR3 DNA reads as TGTGCCAGCAGCGGGTCCCAGGGGCTACGCTATGGCTACACCTTC. The encoded protein is CASSGSQGLRYGYTF. The full variable domain, with the rest looked up from reference TRBV9 and TRBJ1-2, is DSGVTQTPKHLITATGQRVTLRCSPRSGDLSVYWYQQSLDQGLQFLIQYYNGEERAKGNILERFSAQQFPDLHSELNLSSLELGDSALYFCASSGSQGLRYGYTFGSGTRLTVV.

The V call is TRBV30, the J call TRBJ2-4; D is ambiguous. The CDR3 is 11 residues long. The V end was cut by 2 bases, the J end by 5 bases, with 4 bases between. Germline V gene lookup returns CDR1 GTSNPN and CDR2 SVGIG (reference sequence). This CDR3 reads CAWSSENIQYF. CDR3 nucleotides: TGTGCCTGGAGTTCCGAAAACATTCAGTACTTC.

V gene TRBV27 combines with J gene TRBJ1-1; D remains unclear. Trimming removed 5 bases from V and 10 bases from J, with 23 bases in between. Germline V gene sequence: CDR1 MNHEY, CDR2 SMNVEV (reference sequence). This CDR3 region has 15 residues. The CDR3 reads CASSHSLTDVSRAFF. CDR3 nucleotides: TGTGCCAGCAGTCACTCTCTGACGGACGTATCGAGAGCTTTCTTT.

This chain uses TRBV4-1 with TRBJ2-6, with a tentative D call TRBD2 (6 bases). Looked up from germline, CDR1 is MGHRA and CDR2 is YSYEKL. The CDR3 sequence is 21 residues long. The V and J ends lost 4 bases and 0 bases respectively, with 25 bases between them. CDR3 coding DNA: TGCGCCAGCAGCCCAAGTCGGTTTACTGCGGGAATCCGCTCTGGGGCCAACGTCCTGACTTTC. The encoded protein is CASSPSRFTAGIRSGANVLTF.

In its sample, this clone was seen a few times. This chain links TRBV6-4 with TRBJ1-5; D ambiguous. The CDR3 has 13 amino acids. Germline CDR1 and CDR2: MRHNA and SNTAGT. Between the trimmed V and J ends, which lost 2 bases and 0 bases, there was a span of 2 bases. CDR3 sequence: CASSDNSNQPQHF. The CDR3 nucleotides read TGTGCCAGCAGTGACAATAGCAATCAGCCCCAGCATTTT.

This sequence joins TRBV5-1 and TRBJ2-7, with TRBD1 as a possible D gene (5 bases). Trimming took 0 bases from V and 3 from J, leaving 13 bases between them. The CDR3 is 15 residues long. Germline V gene lookup returns CDR1 SGHRS and CDR2 YFSETQ. The CDR3 sequence: CASSLVLGQVYEQYF. Here the CDR3 DNA reads TGCGCCAGCAGCTTGGTACTTGGACAAGTCTACGAGCAGTACTTC.

The chain has TRBV14 and TRBJ2-7, with 8 bases that match TRBD1. Germline V CDR1 and CDR2: SGHDN, FVKESK. V lost 4 bases, J lost 3 bases, and 2 bases stayed unmatched. This CDR3 comprises 13 residues. The CDR3 sequence: CASSPGTGYEQYF. CDR3 coding DNA: TGTGCCAGCAGCCCAGGGACAGGCTACGAGCAGTACTTC.

The chain has TRBV23-1 and TRBJ1-5; the D gene is possibly TRBD1 (5 bases). TRBV23-1 is known as an ORF, though its function is uncertain. V lost 0 bases to trimming and J lost 6 bases, with 12 bases between them. The CDR3 covers 15 residues. DNA of the CDR3: TGCGCCAGCAGTCAATCGAGACGTGGGGGTCAGCCCCAGCATTTT. It encodes CASSQSRRGGQPQHF.

CDR3 sequence (DNA): TGTGCCAGCAGGGTACAGGGGTTCGGTCAGCCCCAGCATTTT. It specifies CASRVQGFGQPQHF. V and J are TRBV6-5 and TRBJ1-5; 7 positions match TRBD1. J gave up 6 bases and V 6 bases, and 8 bases lay outside the gene matches. CDR1 is MNHEY, CDR2 SVGAGI, per germline. The CDR3 spans 14 residues.

This clone occurred a few times. This rearrangement joins TRBV4-1 to TRBJ2-7; weak D call: TRBD2 (5 bases). CDR3 length equals 14 residues. Trimming pared 1 base from V and 9 bases from J, leaving 16 bases between. Germline V gene lookup returns CDR1 MGHRA and CDR2 YSYEKL. CDR3 in DNA: TGCGCCAGCAGCCAAGGCCCTATGGCCCGGGGGCAGTACTTC. Protein: CASSQGPMARGQYF.

This rearrangement joins TRBV25-1 to TRBJ2-5, with 8 positions matching TRBD2. After removal of 4 bases from V and 2 bases from J, the junction contained 3 bases not matched to a gene. The CDR3 has 14 residues. Per the germline V gene, CDR1 is MGHDK and CDR2 is SYGVNS. CDR3 bases: TGTGCCAGCAGTGGCGGGGGGTCACAAGAGACCCAGTACTTC. As protein: CASSGGGSQETQYF.